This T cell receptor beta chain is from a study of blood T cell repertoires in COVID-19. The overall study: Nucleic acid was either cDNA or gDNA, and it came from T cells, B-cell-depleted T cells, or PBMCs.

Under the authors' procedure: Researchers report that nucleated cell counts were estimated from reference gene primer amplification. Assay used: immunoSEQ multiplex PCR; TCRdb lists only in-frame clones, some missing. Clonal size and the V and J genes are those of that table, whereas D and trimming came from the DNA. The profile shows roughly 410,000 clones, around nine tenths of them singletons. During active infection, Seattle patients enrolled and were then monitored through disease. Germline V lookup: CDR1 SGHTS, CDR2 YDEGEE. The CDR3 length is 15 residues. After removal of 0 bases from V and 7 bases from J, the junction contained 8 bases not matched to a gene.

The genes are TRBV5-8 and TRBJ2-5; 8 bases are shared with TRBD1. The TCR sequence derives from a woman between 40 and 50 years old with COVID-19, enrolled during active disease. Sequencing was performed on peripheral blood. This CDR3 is CASSLGDRPEGTQYF. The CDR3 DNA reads TGTGCCAGCAGCTTGGGGGACAGGCCGGAGGGGACCCAGTACTTC.